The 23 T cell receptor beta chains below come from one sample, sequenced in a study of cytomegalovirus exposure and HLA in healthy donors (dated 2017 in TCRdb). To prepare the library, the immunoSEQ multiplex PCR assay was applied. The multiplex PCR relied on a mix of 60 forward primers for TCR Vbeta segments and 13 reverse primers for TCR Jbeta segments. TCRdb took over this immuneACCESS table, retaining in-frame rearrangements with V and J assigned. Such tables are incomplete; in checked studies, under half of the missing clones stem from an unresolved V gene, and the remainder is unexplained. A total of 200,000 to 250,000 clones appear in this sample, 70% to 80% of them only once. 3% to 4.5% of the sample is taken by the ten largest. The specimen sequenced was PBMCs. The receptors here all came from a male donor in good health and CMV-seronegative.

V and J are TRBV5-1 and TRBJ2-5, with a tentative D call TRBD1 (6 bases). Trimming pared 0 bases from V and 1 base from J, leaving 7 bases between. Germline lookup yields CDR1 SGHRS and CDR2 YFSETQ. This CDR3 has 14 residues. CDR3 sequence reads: CASSLDRVQETQYF. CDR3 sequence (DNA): TGCGCCAGCAGCTTGGACAGGGTCCAAGAGACCCAGTACTTC.

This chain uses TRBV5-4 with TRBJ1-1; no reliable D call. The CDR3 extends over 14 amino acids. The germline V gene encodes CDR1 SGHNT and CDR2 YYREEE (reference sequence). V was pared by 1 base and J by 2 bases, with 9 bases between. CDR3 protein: CASSLHGVNTEAFF. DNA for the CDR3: TGTGCCAGCAGCTTGCACGGAGTAAACACTGAAGCTTTCTTT.

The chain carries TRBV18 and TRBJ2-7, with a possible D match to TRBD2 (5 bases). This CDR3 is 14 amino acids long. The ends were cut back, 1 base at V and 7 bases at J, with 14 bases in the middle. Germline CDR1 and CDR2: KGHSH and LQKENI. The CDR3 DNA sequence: TGTGCCAGCTCACCACGCGACCCGCCGGGGGAGCAGTACTTC. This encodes CASSPRDPPGEQYF. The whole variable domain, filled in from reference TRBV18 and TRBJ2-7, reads NAGVMQNPRHLVRRRGQEARLRCSPMKGHSHVYWYRQLPEEGLKFMVYLQKENIIDESGMPKERFSAEFPKEGPSILRIQQVVRGDSAAYFCASSPRDPPGEQYFGPGTRLTVT.

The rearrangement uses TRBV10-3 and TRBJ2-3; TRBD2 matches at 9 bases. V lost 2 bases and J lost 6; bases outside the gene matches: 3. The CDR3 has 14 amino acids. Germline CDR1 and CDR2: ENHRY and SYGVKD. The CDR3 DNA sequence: TGTGCCATCAGTGAGATCAGCGGGAGGGATACGCAGTATTTT. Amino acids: CAISEISGRDTQYF.

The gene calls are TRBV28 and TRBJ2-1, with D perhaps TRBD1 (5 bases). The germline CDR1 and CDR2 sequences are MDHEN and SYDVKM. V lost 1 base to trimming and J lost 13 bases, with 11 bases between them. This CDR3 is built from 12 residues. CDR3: CASSLLLQGQFF. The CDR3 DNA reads TGTGCCAGCAGTTTATTACTGCAGGGACAGTTCTTC.

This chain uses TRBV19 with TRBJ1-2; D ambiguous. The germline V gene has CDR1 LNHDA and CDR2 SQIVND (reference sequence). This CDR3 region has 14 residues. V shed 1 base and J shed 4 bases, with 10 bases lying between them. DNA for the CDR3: TGTGCCAGTAGTATAGCTGCGGGAGGCTATGGCTACACCTTC. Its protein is CASSIAAGGYGYTF.

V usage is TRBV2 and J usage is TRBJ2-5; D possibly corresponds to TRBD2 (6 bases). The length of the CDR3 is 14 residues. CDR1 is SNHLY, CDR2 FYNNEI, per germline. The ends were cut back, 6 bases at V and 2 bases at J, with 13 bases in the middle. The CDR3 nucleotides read TGTGCCAGCAGCCGGAGACTAGAACAAGAGACCCAGTACTTC. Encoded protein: CASSRRLEQETQYF.

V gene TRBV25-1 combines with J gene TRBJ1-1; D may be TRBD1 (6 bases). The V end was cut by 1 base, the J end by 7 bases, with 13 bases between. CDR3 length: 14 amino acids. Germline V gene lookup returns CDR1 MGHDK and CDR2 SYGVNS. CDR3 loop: CASSELGAKGEAFF. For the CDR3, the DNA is TGTGCCAGCAGTGAATTGGGGGCGAAGGGTGAAGCTTTCTTT.

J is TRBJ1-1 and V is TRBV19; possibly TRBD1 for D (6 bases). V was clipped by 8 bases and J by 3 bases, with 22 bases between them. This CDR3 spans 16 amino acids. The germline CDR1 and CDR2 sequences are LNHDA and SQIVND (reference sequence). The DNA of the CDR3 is TGTGCCAGTTTTGGGAGGGGGACCGACCTCTACACTGAAGCTTTCTTT. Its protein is CASFGRGTDLYTEAFF. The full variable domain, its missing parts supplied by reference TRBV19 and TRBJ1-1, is DGGITQSPKYLFRKEGQNVTLSCEQNLNHDAMYWYRQDPGQGLRLIYYSQIVNDFQKGDIAEGYSVSREKKESFPLTVTSAQKNPTAFYLCASFGRGTDLYTEAFFGQGTRLTVV.

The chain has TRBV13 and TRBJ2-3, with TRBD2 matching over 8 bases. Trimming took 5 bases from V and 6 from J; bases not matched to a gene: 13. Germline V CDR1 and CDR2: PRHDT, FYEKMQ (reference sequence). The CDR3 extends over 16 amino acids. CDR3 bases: TGTGCCAGCAGCCCCCTCCGGGAGGGCCCAAGCGATACGCAGTATTTT. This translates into CASSPLREGPSDTQYF.

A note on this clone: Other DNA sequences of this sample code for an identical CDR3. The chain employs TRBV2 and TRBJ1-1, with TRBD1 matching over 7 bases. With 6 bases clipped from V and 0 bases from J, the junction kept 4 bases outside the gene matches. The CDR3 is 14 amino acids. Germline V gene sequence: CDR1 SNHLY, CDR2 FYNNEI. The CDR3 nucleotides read TGTGCCAGCAGGGAGGGACAGTTGAACACTGAAGCTTTCTTT. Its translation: CASREGQLNTEAFF. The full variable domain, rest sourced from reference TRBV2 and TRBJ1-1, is EPEVTQTPSHQVTQMGQEVILRCVPISNHLYFYWYRQILGQKVEFLVSFYNNEISEKSEIFDDQFSVERPDGSNFTLKIRSTKLEDSAMYFCASREGQLNTEAFFGQGTRLTVV.

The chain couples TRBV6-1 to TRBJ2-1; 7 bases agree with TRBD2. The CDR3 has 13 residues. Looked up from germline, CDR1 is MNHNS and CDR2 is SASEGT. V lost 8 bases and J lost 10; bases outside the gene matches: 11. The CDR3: CASEVAGLREQFF. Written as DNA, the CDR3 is TGTGCCAGCGAAGTAGCGGGCTTGAGGGAGCAGTTCTTC.

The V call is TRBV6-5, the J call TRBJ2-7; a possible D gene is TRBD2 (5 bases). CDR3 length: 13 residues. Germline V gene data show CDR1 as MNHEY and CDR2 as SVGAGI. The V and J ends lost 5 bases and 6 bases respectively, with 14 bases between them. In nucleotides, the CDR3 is TGTGCCAGCAGTGCTAGCCAGTCTTTCGAGCAGTACTTC. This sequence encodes CASSASQSFEQYF.

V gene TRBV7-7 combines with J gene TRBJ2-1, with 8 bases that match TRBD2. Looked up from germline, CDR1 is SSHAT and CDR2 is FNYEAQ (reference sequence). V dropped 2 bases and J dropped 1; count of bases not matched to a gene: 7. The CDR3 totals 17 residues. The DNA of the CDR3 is TGTGCCAGCAGCTTAAGCGGGAGCGGGACATCCTACAATGAGCAGTTCTTC. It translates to CASSLSGSGTSYNEQFF.

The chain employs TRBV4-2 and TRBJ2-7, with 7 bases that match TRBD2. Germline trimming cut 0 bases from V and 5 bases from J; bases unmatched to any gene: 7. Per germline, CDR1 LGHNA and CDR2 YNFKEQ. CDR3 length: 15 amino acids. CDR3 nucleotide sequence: TGTGCCAGCAGCCAAGAAGCCGCGGGAGCCCACGAGCAGTACTTC. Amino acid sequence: CASSQEAAGAHEQYF.

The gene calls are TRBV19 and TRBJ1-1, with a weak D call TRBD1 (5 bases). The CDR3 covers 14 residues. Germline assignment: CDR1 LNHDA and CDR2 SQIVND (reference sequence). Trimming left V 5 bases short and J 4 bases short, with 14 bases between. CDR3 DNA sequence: TGTGCCAGTAGTCTAGGGGCGGGGAGCACTGAAGCTTTCTTT. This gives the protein CASSLGAGSTEAFF. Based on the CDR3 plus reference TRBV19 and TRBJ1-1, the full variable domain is DGGITQSPKYLFRKEGQNVTLSCEQNLNHDAMYWYRQDPGQGLRLIYYSQIVNDFQKGDIAEGYSVSREKKESFPLTVTSAQKNPTAFYLCASSLGAGSTEAFFGQGTRLTVV.

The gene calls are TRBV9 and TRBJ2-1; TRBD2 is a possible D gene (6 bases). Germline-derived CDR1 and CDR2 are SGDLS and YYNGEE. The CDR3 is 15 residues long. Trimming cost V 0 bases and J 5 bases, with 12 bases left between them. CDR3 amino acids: CASSVDGTGHNEQFF. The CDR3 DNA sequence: TGTGCCAGCAGCGTAGACGGGACTGGCCACAATGAGCAGTTCTTC.

Here the CDR3 reads CASSPANTEAFF. The CDR3 DNA is TGTGCCAGCTCACCGGCGAACACTGAAGCTTTCTTT. The chain is built from TRBV18 and TRBJ1-1; D remains ambiguous. The germline V gene has CDR1 KGHSH and CDR2 LQKENI. V gave up 3 bases and J gave up 1 base, with 3 bases separating them. The CDR3 length is 12 residues.

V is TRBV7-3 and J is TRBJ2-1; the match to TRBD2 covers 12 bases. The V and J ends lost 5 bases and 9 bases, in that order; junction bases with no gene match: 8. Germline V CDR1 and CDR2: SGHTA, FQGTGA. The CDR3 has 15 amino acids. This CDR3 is CASSVLAGGGSEQFF. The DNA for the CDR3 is TGTGCCAGCAGCGTGCTAGCGGGAGGGGGTAGTGAGCAGTTCTTC. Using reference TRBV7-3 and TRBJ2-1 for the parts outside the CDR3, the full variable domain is GAGVSQTPSNKVTEKGKYVELRCDPISGHTALYWYRQSLGQGPEFLIYFQGTGAADDSGLPNDRFFAVRPEGSVSTLKIQRTERGDSAVYLCASSVLAGGGSEQFFGPGTRLTVL.

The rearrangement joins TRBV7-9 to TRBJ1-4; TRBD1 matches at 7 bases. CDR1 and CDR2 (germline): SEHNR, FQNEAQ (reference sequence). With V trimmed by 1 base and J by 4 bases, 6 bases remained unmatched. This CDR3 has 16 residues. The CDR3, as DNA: TGTGCCAGCAGCTTAGGGGCCGGGACAGTTAATGAAAAACTGTTTTTT. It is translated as CASSLGAGTVNEKLFF.

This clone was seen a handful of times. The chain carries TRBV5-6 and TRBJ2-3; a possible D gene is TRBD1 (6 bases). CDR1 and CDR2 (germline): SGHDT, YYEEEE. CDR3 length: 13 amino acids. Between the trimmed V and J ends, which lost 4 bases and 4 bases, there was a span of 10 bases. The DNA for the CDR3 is TGTGCCAGCAGCCGACCAGGGGCAGATACGCAGTATTTT. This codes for CASSRPGADTQYF.

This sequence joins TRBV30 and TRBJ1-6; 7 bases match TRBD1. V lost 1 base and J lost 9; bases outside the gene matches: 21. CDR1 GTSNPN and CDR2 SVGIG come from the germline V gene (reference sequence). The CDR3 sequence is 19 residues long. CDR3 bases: TGTGCCTGGAGTGGACCCCGGCAGGGGGTCCTGTCCGGGTCTTCACCCCTCCACTTT. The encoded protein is CAWSGPRQGVLSGSSPLHF. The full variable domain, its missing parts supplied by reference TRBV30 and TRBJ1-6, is SQTIHQWPATLVQPVGSPLSLECTVEGTSNPNLYWYRQAAGRGLQLLFYSVGIGQISSEVPQNLSASRPQDRQFILSSKKLLLSDSGFYLCAWSGPRQGVLSGSSPLHFGNGTRLTVT.

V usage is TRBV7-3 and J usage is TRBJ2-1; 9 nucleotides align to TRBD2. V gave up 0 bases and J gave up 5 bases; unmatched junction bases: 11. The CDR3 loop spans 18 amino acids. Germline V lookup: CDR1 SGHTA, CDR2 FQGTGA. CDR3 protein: CASSLTRSRGGQNNEQFF. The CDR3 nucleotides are TGTGCCAGCAGCTTAACCAGGTCGCGGGGGGGCCAAAACAATGAGCAGTTCTTC.